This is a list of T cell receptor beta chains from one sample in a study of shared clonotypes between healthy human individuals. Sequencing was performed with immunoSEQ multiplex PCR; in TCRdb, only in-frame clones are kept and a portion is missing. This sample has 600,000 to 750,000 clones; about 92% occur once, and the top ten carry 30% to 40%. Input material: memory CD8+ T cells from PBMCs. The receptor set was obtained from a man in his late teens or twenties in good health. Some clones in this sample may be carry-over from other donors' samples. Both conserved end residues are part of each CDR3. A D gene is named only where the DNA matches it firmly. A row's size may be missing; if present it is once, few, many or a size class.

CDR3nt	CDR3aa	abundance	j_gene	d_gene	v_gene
TGTGCCAGCTCACCAGACACCGAGAACACTGAAGCTTTCTTT	CASSPDTENTEAFF	.	TRBJ1-1	.	TRBV18
TGTGCCAGCAGTTTAGTTGCGCGGGGGGCAGATACGCAGTATTTT	CASSLVARGADTQYF	.	TRBJ2-3	TRBD2	TRBV28
TGTGCCAGCAGTTTGAGGGACAACAATCAGCCCCAGCATTTT	CASSLRDNNQPQHF	.	TRBJ1-5	.	TRBV27
TGTGCCAGCAGCTTGTTAGAAAACAAAGCTAACTATGGCTACACCTTC	CASSLLENKANYGYTF	.	TRBJ1-2	.	TRBV11-3
TGTGCCATATCAGGGGGCTGGGGCACTGAAGCTTTCTTT	CAISGGWGTEAFF	.	TRBJ1-1	TRBD1	TRBV28
TGTGCCAGCAGCGAAAAGGGTGGTGAGCAGTACTTC	CASSEKGGEQYF	.	TRBJ2-7	.	TRBV6-1
TGTGCCTGGAGTCAGGGCGGGTGGGGCACAGATACGCAGTATTTT	CAWSQGGWGTDTQYF	.	TRBJ2-3	.	TRBV30
TGCGCCAGCAGCCATGCTCGAGGTGACACAACCTACAATGAGCAGTTCTTC	CASSHARGDTTYNEQFF	once	TRBJ2-1	.	TRBV4-1
TGTGCCAGCAGTTTAGTGGGAGGCAGGGGCGACTATGGCTACACCTTC	CASSLVGGRGDYGYTF	.	TRBJ1-2	.	TRBV27
TGCGCCAGCAGCTTCGAGCAAAACGGGCACTATGGCTACACCTTC	CASSFEQNGHYGYTF	once	TRBJ1-2	.	TRBV5-1
TGTGCCAGCAGCTTTACCGGGACAGGGTACAATGAGCAGTTCTTC	CASSFTGTGYNEQFF	.	TRBJ2-1	TRBD1	TRBV11-2
TGTGCCAGCAGTTCCCTCGGACAGCCGCAAGAGACCCAGTACTTC	CASSSLGQPQETQYF	.	TRBJ2-5	.	TRBV27
TGTGCCAGCAGCTTAGGGGCTAGCGGGTACAATGAGCAGTTCTTC	CASSLGASGYNEQFF	.	TRBJ2-1	TRBD2	TRBV7-8
TGTGCCAGCAGGGCTGGACTACGCGACGAGCAGTACTTC	CASRAGLRDEQYF	.	TRBJ2-7	.	TRBV5-5
TGCGCCAGCAGTGGGCGGGGGCTTGTTCTGATTAGGGGCTACACCTTC	CASSGRGLVLIRGYTF	.	TRBJ1-2	.	TRBV10-2
TGTGCCAGCAGCTTAGCGAGTATAACCACAGGGGGAGGAAACACCATATATTTT	CASSLASITTGGGNTIYF	.	TRBJ1-3	TRBD1	TRBV7-9